This TCR beta chain was recovered during a study of human thymus T cells. Broader study findings: Thymic as well as blood repertoires seemed to favor certain V and J genes unevenly.

Donors consisted of healthy Finnish infants (having corrective surgery for congenital heart defects). Half of the eight donors gave roughly 0.5-1 mL blood during surgery. No fixed cell number was used; all available blood leukocytes supplied DNA. Assay: immunoSEQ multiplex PCR; the TCRdb copy retains only in-frame clones and omits some. The data hold about 60,000 clones, with over 85% observed a single time. Points on this clone: Antigen unknown.

The CDR3 is 14 residues long. The V end lost 4 bases, the J end lost 0 bases, and 10 bases lay between the germline ends. Germline-derived CDR1 and CDR2 are SQVTM and ANQGSEA. This chain links TRBV29-1 with TRBJ1-3, with D maybe TRBD1 (5 bases). The sample was blood. The clonotype originates from a boy under two years old with a congenital heart defect but otherwise immunologically healthy. Here the CDR3 reads CSVAGSDSGNTIYF. The CDR3 region has the DNA TGCAGCGTTGCAGGGTCTGACTCTGGAAACACCATATATTTT. The variable domain in full, with the rest retrieved from reference TRBV29-1 and TRBJ1-3, is SAVISQKPSRDICQRGTSLTIQCQVDSQVTMMFWYRQQPGQSLTLIATANQGSEATYESGFVIDKFPISRPNLTFSTLTVSNMSPEDSSIYLCSVAGSDSGNTIYFGEGSWLTVV.